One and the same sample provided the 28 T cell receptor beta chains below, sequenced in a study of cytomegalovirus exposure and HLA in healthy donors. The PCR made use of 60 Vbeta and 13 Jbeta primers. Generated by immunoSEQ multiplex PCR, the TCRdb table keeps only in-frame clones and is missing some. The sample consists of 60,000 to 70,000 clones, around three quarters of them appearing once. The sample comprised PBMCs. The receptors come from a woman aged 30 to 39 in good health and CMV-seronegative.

The CDR3 here is CSATQGVEQYF. CDR3 sequence (DNA): TGCAGTGCAACGCAGGGGGTGGAGCAGTACTTC. The rearrangement uses TRBV20-1 and TRBJ2-7; TRBD1 agrees at 7 bases. CDR3 length: 11 amino acids. V shed 6 bases and J 7 bases; nucleotides not matched to a gene: 6. Germline values: CDR1 DFQATT, CDR2 SNEGSKA (reference sequence).

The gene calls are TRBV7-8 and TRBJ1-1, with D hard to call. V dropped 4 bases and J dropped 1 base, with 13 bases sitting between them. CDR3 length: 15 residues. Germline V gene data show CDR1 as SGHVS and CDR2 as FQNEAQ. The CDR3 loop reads CASSSNGLRNTEAFF. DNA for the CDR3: TGTGCCAGCAGCTCCAACGGACTGAGGAACACTGAAGCTTTCTTT.

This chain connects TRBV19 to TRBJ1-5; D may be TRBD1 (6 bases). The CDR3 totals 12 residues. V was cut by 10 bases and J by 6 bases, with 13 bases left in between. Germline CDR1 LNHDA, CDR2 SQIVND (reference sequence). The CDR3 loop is CATKGGFQPQHF. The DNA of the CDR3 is TGTGCCACCAAGGGGGGGTTTCAGCCCCAGCATTTT.

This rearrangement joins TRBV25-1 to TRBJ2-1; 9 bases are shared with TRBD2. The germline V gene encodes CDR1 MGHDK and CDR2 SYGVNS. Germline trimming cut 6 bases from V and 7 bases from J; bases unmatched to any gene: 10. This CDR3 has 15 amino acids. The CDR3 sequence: CASRSAAGGPNEQFF. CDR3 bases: TGTGCCAGCAGGAGTGCGGCGGGAGGGCCAAATGAGCAGTTCTTC.

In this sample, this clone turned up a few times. The CDR3 sequence: CASSIPGGPRDTQYF. The CDR3, as DNA: TGCGCCAGCAGCATTCCGGGGGGGCCTAGAGATACGCAGTATTTT. The chain has TRBV10-2 and TRBJ2-3; 8 positions agree with TRBD2. The CDR3 runs to 15 residues. Germline CDR1 WSHSY, CDR2 SAAADI. V shed 6 bases, J shed 5 bases, and the junction held 10 bases outside the gene matches.

Written as DNA, the CDR3 is TGCAGCTCCTCAGAGAACACTGAAGCTTTCTTT. It yields the protein CSSSENTEAFF. V usage is TRBV20-1 and J usage is TRBJ1-1; D is unresolved. This CDR3 contains 11 residues. Germline V gives CDR1 DFQATT, CDR2 SNEGSKA (reference sequence).

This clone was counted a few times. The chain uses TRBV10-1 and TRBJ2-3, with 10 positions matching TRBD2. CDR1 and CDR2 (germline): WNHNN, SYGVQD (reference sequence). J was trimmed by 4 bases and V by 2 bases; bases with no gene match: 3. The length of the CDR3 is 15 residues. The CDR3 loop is CASSEKREGSDTQYF. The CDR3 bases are TGCGCCAGCAGTGAGAAGCGGGAGGGATCAGATACGCAGTATTTT.

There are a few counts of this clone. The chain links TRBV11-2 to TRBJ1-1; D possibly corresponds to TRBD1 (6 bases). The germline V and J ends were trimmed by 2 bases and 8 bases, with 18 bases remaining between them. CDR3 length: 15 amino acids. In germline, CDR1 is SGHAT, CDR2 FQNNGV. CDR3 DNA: TGTGCCAGCAGCTTACTCATAAACAGGGCCCCCGAAGCTTTCTTT. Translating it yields CASSLLINRAPEAFF.

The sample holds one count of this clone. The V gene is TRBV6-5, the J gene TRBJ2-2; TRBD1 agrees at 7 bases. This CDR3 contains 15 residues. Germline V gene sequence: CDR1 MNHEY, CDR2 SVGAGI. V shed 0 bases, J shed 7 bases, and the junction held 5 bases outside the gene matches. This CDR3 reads CASSYSNRGYGELFF. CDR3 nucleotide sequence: TGTGCCAGCAGTTACTCAAACAGGGGTTACGGGGAGCTGTTTTTT.

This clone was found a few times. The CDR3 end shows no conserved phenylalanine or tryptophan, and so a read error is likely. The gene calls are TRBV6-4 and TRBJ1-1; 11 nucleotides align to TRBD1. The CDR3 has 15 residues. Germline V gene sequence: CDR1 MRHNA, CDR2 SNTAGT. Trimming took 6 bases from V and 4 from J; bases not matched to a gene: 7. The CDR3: CASRIGTGGSTEAFV. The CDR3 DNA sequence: TGTGCCAGCAGGATAGGGACAGGGGGTAGCACTGAAGCTTTCGTT.

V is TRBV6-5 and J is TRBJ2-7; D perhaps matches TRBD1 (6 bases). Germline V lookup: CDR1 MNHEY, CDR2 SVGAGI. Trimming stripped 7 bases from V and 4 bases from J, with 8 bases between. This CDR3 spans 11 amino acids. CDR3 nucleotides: TGTGCCAGCACCAGGGGTTACGAGCAGTACTTC. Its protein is CASTRGYEQYF.

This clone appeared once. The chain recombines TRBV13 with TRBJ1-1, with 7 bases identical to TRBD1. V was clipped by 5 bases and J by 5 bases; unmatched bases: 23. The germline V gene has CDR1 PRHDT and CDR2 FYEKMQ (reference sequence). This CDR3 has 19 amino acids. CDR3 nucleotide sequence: TGTGCCAGCAGCCAAGCCCGAACCCTCTCGGGGACAGTGACGACTGAAGCTTTCTTT. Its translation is CASSQARTLSGTVTTEAFF.

CDR3 coding DNA: TGTGCCAGCAGCTTAACGAGCGCGAACACTGAAGCTTTCTTT. Its protein is CASSLTSANTEAFF. The J gene is TRBJ1-1, the V gene TRBV11-2; D uncertain. Germline V CDR1 and CDR2: SGHAT, FQNNGV. Trimming stripped 2 bases from V and 1 base from J, with 8 bases between. The CDR3 spans 14 residues.

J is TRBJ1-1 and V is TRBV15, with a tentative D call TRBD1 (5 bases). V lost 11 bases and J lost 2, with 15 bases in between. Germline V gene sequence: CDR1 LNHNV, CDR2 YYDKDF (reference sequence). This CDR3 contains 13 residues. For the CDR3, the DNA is TGTGCCTCTGGGGCAGGCCTTAACACTGAAGCTTTCTTT. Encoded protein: CASGAGLNTEAFF. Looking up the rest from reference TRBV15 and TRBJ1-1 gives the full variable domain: DAMVIQNPRYQVTQFGKPVTLSCSQTLNHNVMYWYQQKSSQAPKLLFHYYDKDFNNEADTPDNFQSRRPNTSFCFLDIRSPGLGDTAMYLCASGAGLNTEAFFGQGTRLTVV.

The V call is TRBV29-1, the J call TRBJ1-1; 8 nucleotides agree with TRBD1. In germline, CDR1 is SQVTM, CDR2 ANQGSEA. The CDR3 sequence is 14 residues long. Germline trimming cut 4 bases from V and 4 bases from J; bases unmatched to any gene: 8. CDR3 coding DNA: TGCAGCGTTGGGGATGCAACAGGGGGCACTGAAGCTTTCTTT. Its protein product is CSVGDATGGTEAFF.

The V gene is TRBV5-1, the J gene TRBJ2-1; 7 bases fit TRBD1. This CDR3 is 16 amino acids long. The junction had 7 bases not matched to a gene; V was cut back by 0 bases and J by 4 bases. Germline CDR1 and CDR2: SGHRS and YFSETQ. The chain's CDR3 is CASSLDDRVVYNEQFF. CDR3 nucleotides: TGCGCCAGCAGCTTGGACGACAGGGTAGTATACAATGAGCAGTTCTTC.

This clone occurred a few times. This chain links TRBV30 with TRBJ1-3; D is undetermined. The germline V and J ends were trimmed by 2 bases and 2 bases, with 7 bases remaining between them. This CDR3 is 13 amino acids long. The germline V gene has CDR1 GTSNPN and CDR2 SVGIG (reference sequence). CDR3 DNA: TGTGCCTGGAGTCCCACAGCTGGAAACACCATATATTTT. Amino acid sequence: CAWSPTAGNTIYF. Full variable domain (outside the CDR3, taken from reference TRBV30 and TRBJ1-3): SQTIHQWPATLVQPVGSPLSLECTVEGTSNPNLYWYRQAAGRGLQLLFYSVGIGQISSEVPQNLSASRPQDRQFILSSKKLLLSDSGFYLCAWSPTAGNTIYFGEGSWLTVV.

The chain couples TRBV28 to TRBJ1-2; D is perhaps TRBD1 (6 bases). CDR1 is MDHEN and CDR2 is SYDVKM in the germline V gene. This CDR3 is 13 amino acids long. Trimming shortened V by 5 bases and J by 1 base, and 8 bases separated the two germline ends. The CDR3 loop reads CASSVDSNYGYTF. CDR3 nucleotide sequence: TGTGCCAGCAGTGTGGACAGTAACTATGGCTACACCTTC.

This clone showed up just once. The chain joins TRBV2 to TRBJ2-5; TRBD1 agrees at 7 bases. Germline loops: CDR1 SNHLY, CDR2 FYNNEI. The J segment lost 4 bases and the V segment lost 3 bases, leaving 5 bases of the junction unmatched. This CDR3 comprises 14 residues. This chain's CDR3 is CASSDRQGGETQYF. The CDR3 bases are TGTGCCAGCAGTGACCGACAGGGTGGAGAGACCCAGTACTTC.

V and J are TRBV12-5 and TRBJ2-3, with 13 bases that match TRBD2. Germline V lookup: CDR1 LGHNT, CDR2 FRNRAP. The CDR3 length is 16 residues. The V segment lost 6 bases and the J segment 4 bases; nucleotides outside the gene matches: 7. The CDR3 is CASGHTSGGAADTQYF. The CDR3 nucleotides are TGTGCTAGTGGCCATACTAGCGGGGGGGCCGCAGATACGCAGTATTTT.

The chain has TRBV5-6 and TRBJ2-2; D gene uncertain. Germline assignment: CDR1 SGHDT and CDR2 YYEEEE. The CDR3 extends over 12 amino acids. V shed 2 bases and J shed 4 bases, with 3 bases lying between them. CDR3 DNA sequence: TGTGCCAGCAGCTTCTCCACCGGGGAGCTGTTTTTT. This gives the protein CASSFSTGELFF.

This CDR3 is CALVGQMTYEQYF. The CDR3, as DNA: TGTGCCCTGGTGGGCCAGATGACCTACGAGCAGTACTTC. The rearrangement joins TRBV30 to TRBJ2-7; no clear D gene. In germline, CDR1 is GTSNPN, CDR2 SVGIG (reference sequence). This CDR3 has 13 amino acids. With 8 bases removed from V and 2 bases from J, the gap between germline ends came to 16 bases.

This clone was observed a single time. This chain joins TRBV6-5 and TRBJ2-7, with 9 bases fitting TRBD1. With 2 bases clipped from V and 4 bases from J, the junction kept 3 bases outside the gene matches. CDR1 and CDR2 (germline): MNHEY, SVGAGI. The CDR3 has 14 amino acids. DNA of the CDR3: TGTGCCAGCAGTTACAGCGGACAGGGGTACGAGCAGTACTTC. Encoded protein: CASSYSGQGYEQYF.

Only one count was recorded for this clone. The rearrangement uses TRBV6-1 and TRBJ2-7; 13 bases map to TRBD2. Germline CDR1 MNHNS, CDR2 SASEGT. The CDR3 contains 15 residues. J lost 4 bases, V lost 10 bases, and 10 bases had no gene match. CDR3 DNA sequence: TGTGCCAACGGAGGGGAGACTAGCGGGAGGTACGAGCAGTACTTC. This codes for CANGGETSGRYEQYF.

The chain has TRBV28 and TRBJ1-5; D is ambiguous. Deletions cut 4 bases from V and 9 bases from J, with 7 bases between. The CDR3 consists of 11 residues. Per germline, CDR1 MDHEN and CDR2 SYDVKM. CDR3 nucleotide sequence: TGTGCCAGCAGTTCCCGAGGGCCCCAGCATTTT. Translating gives CASSSRGPQHF.

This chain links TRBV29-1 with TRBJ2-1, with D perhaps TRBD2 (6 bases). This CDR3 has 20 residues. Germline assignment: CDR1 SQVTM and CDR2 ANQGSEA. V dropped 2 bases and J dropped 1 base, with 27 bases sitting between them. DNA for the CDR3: TGCAGCGTTGAACAGGTCCATGGGACTCATGGTAGTTGGTCCTACAATGAGCAGTTCTTC. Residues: CSVEQVHGTHGSWSYNEQFF.

The CDR3: CASSETESNYGYTF. CDR3 sequence (DNA): TGTGCCAGCAGTGAGACAGAGTCTAACTATGGCTACACCTTC. The J gene is TRBJ1-2, the V gene TRBV2; tentative D call: TRBD1 (5 bases). In germline, CDR1 is SNHLY, CDR2 FYNNEI. V was trimmed by 3 bases and J by 0 bases, leaving 8 bases between them. The CDR3 length is 14 residues.

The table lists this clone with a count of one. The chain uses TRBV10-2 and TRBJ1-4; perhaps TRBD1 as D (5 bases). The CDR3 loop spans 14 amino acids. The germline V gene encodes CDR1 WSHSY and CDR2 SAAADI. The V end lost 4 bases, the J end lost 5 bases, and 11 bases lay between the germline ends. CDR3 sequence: CASSVRVRNEKLFF. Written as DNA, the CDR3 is TGCGCCAGCAGTGTCAGGGTCAGAAATGAAAAACTGTTTTTT.